This TCR beta chain was retrieved from a study of cytotoxic CD8 clonotypes in ibrutinib-treated CLL. Overall study: The group held 11 relapsed/refractory and roughly 15 treatment-naive patients, with under 18 IGHV unmutated.

Germline V gene data show CDR1 as SGHTA and CDR2 as FQGTGA. The CDR3 is made up of 16 amino acids. V was clipped by 2 bases and J by 4 bases; unmatched bases: 6. TCRdb's table, derived via immunoSEQ multiplex PCR, lists solely in-frame clones and lacks some. The sample consists of about 140,000 clones, approximately 90% of them appearing once. The clonotype originates from a human donor with chronic lymphocytic leukemia. The input for sequencing was PBMCs, taken after 12 months of ibrutinib treatment. The V gene is TRBV7-3, the J gene TRBJ2-3, with TRBD2 matching over 10 bases. The CDR3 region is CASSLFASGSSDTQYF. CDR3 in DNA: TGTGCCAGCAGCTTATTTGCTAGCGGGAGTTCAGATACGCAGTATTTT.